This TCR beta chain was recorded in a study of cytomegalovirus exposure and HLA in healthy donors. Study-level results: In a later analysis, common viral pathogens appeared linked to several of the most significant clusters. The authors later linked a missense DCLRE1C variant to TCR beta V- and J-gene trimming.

The PCR used 60 Vbeta and 13 Jbeta primers. The table came from immunoSEQ multiplex PCR; TCRdb's copy has only in-frame clones and leaves some out. The data show tens of thousands of clones, roughly 79% seen once. As regards this clone: Its antigen remains unidentified.

The CDR3 has 14 residues. Germline-derived CDR1 and CDR2 are MNHEY and SMNVEV (reference sequence). V was pared by 3 bases and J by 6 bases, with 11 bases between. Healthy individuals who donated bone marrow served as the donors. Donors sampled were nominally healthy, though unrecorded immune exposures were likely. The chain couples TRBV27 to TRBJ2-2, with D possibly TRBD1 on 6 matching bases. The receptor was derived from a woman in her thirties in good health and CMV-seronegative. Sequenced: PBMCs. The CDR3 loop is CASSFTGWSGELFF. CDR3 nucleotides: TGTGCCAGCAGTTTTACAGGGTGGTCCGGGGAGCTGTTTTTT.